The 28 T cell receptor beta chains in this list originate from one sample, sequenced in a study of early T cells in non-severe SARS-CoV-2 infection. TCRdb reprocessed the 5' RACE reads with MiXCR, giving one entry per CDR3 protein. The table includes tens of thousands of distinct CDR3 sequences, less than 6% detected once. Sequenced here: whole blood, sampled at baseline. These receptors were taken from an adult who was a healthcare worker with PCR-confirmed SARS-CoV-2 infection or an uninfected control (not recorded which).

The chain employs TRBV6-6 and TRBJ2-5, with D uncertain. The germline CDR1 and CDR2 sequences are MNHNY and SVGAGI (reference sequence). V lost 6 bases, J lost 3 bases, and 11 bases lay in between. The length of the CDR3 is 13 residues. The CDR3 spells CASSRPSEETQYF. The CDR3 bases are TGTGCCAGCAGCCGCCCATCGGAAGAGACCCAGTACTTC.

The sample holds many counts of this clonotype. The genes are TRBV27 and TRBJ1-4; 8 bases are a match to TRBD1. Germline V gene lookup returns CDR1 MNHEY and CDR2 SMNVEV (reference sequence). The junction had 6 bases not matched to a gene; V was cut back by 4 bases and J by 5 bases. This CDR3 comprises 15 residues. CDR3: CASSSARGRNEKLFF. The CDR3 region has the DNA TGTGCCAGCAGTTCCGCCAGGGGGCGAAATGAAAAACTGTTTTTT.

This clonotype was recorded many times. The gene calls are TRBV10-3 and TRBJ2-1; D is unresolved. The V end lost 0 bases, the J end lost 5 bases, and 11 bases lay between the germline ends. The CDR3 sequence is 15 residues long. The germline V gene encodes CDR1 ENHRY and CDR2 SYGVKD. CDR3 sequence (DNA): TGTGCCATCAGTGAGTCTGGGCGGAGCAACAATGAGCAGTTCTTC. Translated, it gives CAISESGRSNNEQFF.

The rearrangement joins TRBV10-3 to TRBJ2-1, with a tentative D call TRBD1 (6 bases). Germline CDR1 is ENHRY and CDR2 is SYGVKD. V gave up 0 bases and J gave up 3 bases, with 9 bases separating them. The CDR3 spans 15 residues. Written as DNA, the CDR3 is TGTGCCATCAGTGAGTCGAGGGGGTTCTACAATGAGCAGTTCTTC. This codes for CAISESRGFYNEQFF.

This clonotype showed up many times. The CDR3: CSVCDRVGTDTQYF. The DNA for the CDR3 is TGCAGCGTTTGTGACAGGGTGGGGACAGATACGCAGTATTTT. The chain carries TRBV29-1 and TRBJ2-3, with 7 bases matching TRBD1. With V trimmed by 5 bases and J by 3 bases, 8 bases remained unmatched. Germline V CDR1 and CDR2: SQVTM, ANQGSEA. The CDR3 loop spans 14 amino acids.

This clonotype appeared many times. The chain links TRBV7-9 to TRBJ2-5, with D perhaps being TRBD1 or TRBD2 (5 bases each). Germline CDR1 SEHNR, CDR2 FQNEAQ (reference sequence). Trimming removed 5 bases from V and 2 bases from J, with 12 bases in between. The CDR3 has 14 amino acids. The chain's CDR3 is CASSPGTVQETQYF. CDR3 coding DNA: TGTGCCAGCAGCCCGGGGACGGTGCAAGAGACCCAGTACTTC.

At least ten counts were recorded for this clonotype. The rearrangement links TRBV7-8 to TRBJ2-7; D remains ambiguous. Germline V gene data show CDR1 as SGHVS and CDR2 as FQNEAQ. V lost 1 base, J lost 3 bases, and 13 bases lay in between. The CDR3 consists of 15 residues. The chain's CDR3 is CASSLGQWVDYEQYF. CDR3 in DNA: TGTGCCAGCAGCTTAGGCCAGTGGGTGGACTACGAGCAGTACTTC.

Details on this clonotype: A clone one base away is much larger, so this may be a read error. This CDR3 is CASSPGSGTVYEQYF. The CDR3, as DNA: TGCGCCAGCAGCCCAGGCTCCGGGACAGTCTACGAGCAGTACTTC. The J gene is TRBJ2-7, the V gene TRBV4-3; 7 bases fit TRBD1. The CDR3 is 15 residues long. In germline, CDR1 is LGHNA, CDR2 YSLEER. The V gene end was trimmed by 4 bases and the J gene end by 3 bases; junction bases not matched to a gene: 9.

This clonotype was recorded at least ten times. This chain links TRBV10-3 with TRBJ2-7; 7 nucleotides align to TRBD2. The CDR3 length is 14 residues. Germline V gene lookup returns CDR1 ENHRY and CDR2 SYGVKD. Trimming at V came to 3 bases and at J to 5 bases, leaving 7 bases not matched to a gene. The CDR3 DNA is TGTGCCATCAGTGACCGGGGGGAGCACGACGAGCAGTACTTC. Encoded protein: CAISDRGEHDEQYF.

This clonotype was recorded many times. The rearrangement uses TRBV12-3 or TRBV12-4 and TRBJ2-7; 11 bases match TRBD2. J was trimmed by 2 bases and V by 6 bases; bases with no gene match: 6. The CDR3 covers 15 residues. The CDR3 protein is CASSPRLAGTYEQYF. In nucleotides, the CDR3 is TGTGCCAGCAGCCCAAGACTAGCGGGGACCTACGAGCAGTACTTC.

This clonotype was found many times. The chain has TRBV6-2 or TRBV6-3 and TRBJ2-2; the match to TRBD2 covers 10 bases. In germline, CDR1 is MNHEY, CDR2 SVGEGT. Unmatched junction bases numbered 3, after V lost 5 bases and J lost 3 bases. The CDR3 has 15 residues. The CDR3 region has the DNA TGTGCCAGCAGTCCTAGCGGGGGATACACCGGGGAGCTGTTTTTT. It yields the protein CASSPSGGYTGELFF.

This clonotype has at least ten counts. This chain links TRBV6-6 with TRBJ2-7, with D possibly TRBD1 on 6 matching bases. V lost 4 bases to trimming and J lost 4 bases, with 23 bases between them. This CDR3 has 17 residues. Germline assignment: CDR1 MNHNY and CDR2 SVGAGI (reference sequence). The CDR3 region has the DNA TGTGCCAGCAGTTTATCTCTTGACCGACAGGTTTCGTACGAGCAGTACTTC. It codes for CASSLSLDRQVSYEQYF.

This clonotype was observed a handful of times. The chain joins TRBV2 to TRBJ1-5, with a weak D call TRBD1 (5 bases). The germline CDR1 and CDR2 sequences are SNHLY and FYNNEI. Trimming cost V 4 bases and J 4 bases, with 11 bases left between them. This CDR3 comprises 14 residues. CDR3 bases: TGTGCCAGCAGTGGGCCACAGGTTAATCAGCCCCAGCATTTT. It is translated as CASSGPQVNQPQHF.

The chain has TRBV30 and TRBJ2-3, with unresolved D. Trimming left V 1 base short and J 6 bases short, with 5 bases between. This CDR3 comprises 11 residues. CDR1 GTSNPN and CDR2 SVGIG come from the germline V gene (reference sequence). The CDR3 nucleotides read TGTGCCTGGAGTGAAGGGGATACGCAGTATTTT. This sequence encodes CAWSEGDTQYF.

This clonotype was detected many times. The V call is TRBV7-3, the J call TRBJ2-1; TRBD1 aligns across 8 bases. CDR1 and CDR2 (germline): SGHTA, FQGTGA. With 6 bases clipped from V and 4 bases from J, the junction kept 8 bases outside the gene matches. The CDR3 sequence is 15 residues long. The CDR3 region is CASSPGQGRYNEQFF. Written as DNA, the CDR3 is TGTGCCAGCAGTCCCGGACAGGGTCGATACAATGAGCAGTTCTTC.

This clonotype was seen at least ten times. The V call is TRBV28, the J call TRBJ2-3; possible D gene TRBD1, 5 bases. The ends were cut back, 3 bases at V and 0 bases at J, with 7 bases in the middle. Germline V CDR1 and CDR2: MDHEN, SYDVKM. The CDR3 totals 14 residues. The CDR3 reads CASSFSGSTDTQYF. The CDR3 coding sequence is TGTGCCAGCAGTTTCTCAGGGAGCACAGATACGCAGTATTTT.

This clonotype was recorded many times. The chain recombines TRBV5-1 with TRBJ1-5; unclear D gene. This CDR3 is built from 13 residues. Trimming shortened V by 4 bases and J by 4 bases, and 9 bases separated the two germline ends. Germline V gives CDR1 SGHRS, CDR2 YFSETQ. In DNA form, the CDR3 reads TGCGCCAGCAGCATTAGTCCAAATCAGCCCCAGCATTTT. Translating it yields CASSISPNQPQHF.

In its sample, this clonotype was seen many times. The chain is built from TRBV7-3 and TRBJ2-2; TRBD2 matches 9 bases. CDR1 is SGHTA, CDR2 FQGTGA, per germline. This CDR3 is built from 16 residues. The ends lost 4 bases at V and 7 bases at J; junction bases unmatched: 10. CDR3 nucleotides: TGTGCCAGCAGCTCAATAGCGGGAGTAGATGGCGGGGAGCTGTTTTTT. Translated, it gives CASSSIAGVDGGELFF.

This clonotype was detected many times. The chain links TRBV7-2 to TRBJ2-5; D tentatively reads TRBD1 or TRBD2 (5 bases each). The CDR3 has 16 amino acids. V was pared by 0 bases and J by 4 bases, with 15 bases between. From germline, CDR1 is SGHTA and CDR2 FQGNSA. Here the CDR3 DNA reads TGTGCCAGCAGCTTAGCGTCGGGACCTGAAGGAGAGACCCAGTACTTC. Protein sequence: CASSLASGPEGETQYF.

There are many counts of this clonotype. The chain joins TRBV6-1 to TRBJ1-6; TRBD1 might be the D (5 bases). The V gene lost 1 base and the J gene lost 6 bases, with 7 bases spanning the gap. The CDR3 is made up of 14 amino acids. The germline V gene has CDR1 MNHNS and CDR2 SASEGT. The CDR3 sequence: CASSEGQSNSPLHF. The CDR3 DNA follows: TGTGCCAGCAGTGAAGGACAGTCTAATTCACCCCTCCACTTT.

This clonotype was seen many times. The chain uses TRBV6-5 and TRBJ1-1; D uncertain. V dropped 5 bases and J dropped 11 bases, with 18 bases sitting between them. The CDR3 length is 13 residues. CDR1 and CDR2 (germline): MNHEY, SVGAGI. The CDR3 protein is CASSGRLLADAFF. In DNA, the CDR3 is TGTGCCAGCAGTGGACGGCTATTAGCCGACGCTTTCTTT.

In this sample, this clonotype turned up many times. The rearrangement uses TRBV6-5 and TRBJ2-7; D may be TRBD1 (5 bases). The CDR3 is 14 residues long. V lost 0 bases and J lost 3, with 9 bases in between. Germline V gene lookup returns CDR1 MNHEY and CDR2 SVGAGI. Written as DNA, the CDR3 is TGTGCCAGCAGTTACTCGGACAAAAACTACGAGCAGTACTTC. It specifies CASSYSDKNYEQYF.

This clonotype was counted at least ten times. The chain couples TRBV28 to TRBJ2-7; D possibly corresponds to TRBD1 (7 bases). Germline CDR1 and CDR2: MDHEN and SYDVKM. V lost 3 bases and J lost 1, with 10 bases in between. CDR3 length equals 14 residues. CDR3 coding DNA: TGTGCCAGCAGTTTGGGGGGACAGTCCTACGAGCAGTACTTC. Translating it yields CASSLGGQSYEQYF.

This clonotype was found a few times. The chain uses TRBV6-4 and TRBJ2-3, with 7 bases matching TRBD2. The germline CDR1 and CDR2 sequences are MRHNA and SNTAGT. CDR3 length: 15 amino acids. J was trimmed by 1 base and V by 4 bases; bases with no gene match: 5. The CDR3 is CASSASGAGTDTQYF. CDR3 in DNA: TGTGCCAGCAGTGCAAGCGGGGCTGGCACAGATACGCAGTATTTT.

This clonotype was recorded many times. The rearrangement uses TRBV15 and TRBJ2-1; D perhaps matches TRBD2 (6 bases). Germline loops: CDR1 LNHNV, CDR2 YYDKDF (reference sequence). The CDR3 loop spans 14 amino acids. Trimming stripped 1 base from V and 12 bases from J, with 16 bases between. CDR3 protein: CATSRGGTGLRQFF. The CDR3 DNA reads TGTGCCACCAGCAGAGGGGGGACTGGCCTAAGGCAGTTCTTC.

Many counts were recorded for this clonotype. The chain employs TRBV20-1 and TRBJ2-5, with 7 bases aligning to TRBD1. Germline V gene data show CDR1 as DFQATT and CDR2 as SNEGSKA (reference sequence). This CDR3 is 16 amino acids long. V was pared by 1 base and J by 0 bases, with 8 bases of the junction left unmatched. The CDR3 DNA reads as TGCAGTGCTAGAGTCCCCGCCGGGACAGACCAAGAGACCCAGTACTTC. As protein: CSARVPAGTDQETQYF.

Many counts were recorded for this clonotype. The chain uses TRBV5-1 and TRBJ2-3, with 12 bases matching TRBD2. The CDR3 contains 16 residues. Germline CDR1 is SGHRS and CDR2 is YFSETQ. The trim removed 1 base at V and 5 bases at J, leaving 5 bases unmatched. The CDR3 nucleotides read TGCGCCAGCAGCTTGTCAGTGGGACTAGCGGGAGATACGCAGTATTTT. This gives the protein CASSLSVGLAGDTQYF.

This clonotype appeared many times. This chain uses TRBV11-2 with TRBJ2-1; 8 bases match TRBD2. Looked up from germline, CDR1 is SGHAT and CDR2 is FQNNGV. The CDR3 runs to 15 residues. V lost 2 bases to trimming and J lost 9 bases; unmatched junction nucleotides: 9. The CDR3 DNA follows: TGTGCCAGCAGCTTAATACGGCGGGGGGAGAGTGAGCAGTTCTTC. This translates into CASSLIRRGESEQFF.